These T cell receptor beta chains were read from a single sample in a study of spatial heterogeneity in lung cancer. TCRdb reprocessed the 5' RACE reads with MiXCR, giving one entry per CDR3 protein. This sample yields about 7,400 distinct CDR3 sequences, of which roughly 7% are seen a single time; roughly 8.3% belongs to the top ten. The input for sequencing was lung tumor tissue, taken at surgery. All receptors come from a male donor with early-stage non-small cell lung cancer. Both conserved end residues are part of each CDR3. A D gene is named only where the DNA matches it firmly. Rows may omit the clone size; those that give it use once, few, many or a size class.

V	D	size	J	DNA	CDR3
TRBV7-9	-	-	TRBJ1-1	TGTGCCAGCAGCTTATGGGCCGGCTGGCGGAACACTGAAGCTTTCTTT	CASSLWAGWRNTEAFF
TRBV6-5	-	few	TRBJ1-2	TGTGCCAGCAGTTACTCGGTCCGAGGGGGGATCACTAACTATGGCTACACCTTC	CASSYSVRGGITNYGYTF
TRBV28	-	-	TRBJ2-7	TGTGCCAGCAGTTTACCCCACGGGAATGGCTACGAGCAGTACTTC	CASSLPHGNGYEQYF
TRBV20-1	-	many	TRBJ2-4	TGCAGTGCTAGGAAGGACGGAGCCAAAAACATTCAGTACTTC	CSARKDGAKNIQYF
TRBV5-1	-	-	TRBJ1-1	TGCGCCAGCAGCTTGGGAACACTCCTGAACACTGAAGCTTTCTTT	CASSLGTLLNTEAFF
TRBV15	-	few	TRBJ1-6	TGTGCCACCAGCAGAGATTTGGAGGGACCATCACCCCTCCACTTT	CATSRDLEGPSPLHF
TRBV5-1	-	many	TRBJ2-4	TGCGCCAGCAGCCCCATTAGCGAGACCAAAAACATTCAGTACTTC	CASSPISETKNIQYF
TRBV28	-	-	TRBJ2-7	TGTGCCAGCGGACGCGGACAGCGCGAGCAGTACTTC	CASGRGQREQYF
TRBV20-1	-	few	TRBJ2-7	TGCAGTGCTAGTCCAGCCACCTACGAGCAGTACTTC	CSASPATYEQYF
TRBV6-6	-	many	TRBJ2-3	TGTGCCAGCCTCTCGGGGAAGGGCACAGATACGCAGTATTTT	CASLSGKGTDTQYF
TRBV6-5	-	medium-sized	TRBJ1-3	TGTGCCAGCAGAGGGAGCGTCAACTCTGGAAACACCATATATTTT	CASRGSVNSGNTIYF
TRBV4-2	TRBD2	few	TRBJ2-3	TGTGCCAGCAGCCAAGATCGCGGGGGGGCCGCAGATACGCAGTATTTT	CASSQDRGGAADTQYF
TRBV28	-	medium-sized	TRBJ1-1	TGTGCCAGCAGTGCCTCTAACACTGAAGCTTTCTTT	CASSASNTEAFF
TRBV2	-	few	TRBJ2-1	TGTGCCACCCGGACAGACAGGAATGAGCAGTTCTTC	CATRTDRNEQFF
TRBV28	TRBD2	medium-sized	TRBJ2-3	TGTGCCAGCAGTTTAGGCGGGAGCCACACAGATACGCAGTATTTT	CASSLGGSHTDTQYF
TRBV7-6	-	many	TRBJ2-7	TGTGCCAGCAGCAAGAGTACAGGGTGGGGAGACGAGCAGTACTTC	CASSKSTGWGDEQYF
TRBV20-1	TRBD2	medium-sized	TRBJ2-5	TGCAGTGCTAGAGTCTCGCGGGGGACGTACCAAGAGACCCAGTACTTC	CSARVSRGTYQETQYF
TRBV6-5	-	medium-sized	TRBJ2-1	TGTGCCAGCAAAGGGCCACCTCACAATGAGCAGTTCTTC	CASKGPPHNEQFF
TRBV6-5	-	-	TRBJ1-3	TGTGCCAGCAGGTCCGGGACCGCCGGAGGAAACACCATATATTTT	CASRSGTAGGNTIYF
TRBV4-3	-	-	TRBJ1-2	TGCGCCAGCAGCCAAGAGGAGGGCGCTAACTATGGCTACACCTTC	CASSQEEGANYGYTF
TRBV28	TRBD1	medium-sized	TRBJ2-7	TGTGCCAGTTTGACGGGACAGGGCCTGGGTGAGCAGTACTTC	CASLTGQGLGEQYF
TRBV7-9	TRBD2	many	TRBJ2-7	TGTGCCAGCAGCTTTGCGGGCGGGGGGTTAGACGAGCAGTACTTC	CASSFAGGGLDEQYF
TRBV28	-	few	TRBJ1-1	TGTGCCAGCAGTTTGGTGGGCACTGAAGCTTTCTTT	CASSLVGTEAFF
TRBV20-1	TRBD2	-	TRBJ2-4	TGCAGTGCGCCCCCCTTAGCGGGAGAAAACATTCAGTACTTC	CSAPPLAGENIQYF
TRBV18	-	many	TRBJ2-7	TGTGCCAGCTCACCGGGAAGCTACGAGCAGTACTTC	CASSPGSYEQYF
TRBV11-2	-	medium-sized	TRBJ1-2	TGTGCCAGCAGCTTTGTGTCGGATGGTCGCTACACCTTC	CASSFVSDGRYTF
TRBV28	-	-	TRBJ1-6	TGTGCCAGCACCAATCCGAGGGGGCCCCTCCACTTT	CASTNPRGPLHF
TRBV6-9	TRBD1	few	TRBJ1-1	TGTGCCGGGTCCGGACAGGCCGGCATCGGCGGCACTGAAGCTTTCTTT	CAGSGQAGIGGTEAFF
TRBV10-2	-	medium-sized	TRBJ2-1	TGCGCCAGCAGTGAGACCCCACCGTACAATGAGCAGTTCTTC	CASSETPPYNEQFF
TRBV2	TRBD2	many	TRBJ2-1	TGTGCCAGCAGTGAAAGGCTAGCGGGAGGGAGCTCCTACAATGAGCAGTTCTTC	CASSERLAGGSSYNEQFF
TRBV28	-	-	TRBJ2-7	TGTGCCAGCAGTCGCGTATTATGGGGGACCTACGAGCAGTACTTC	CASSRVLWGTYEQYF
TRBV2	-	many	TRBJ2-1	TGTGCCAGCAGGGTCCAATGGGATGAGCAGTTCTTC	CASRVQWDEQFF
TRBV5-4	TRBD2	medium-sized	TRBJ2-5	TGTGCCAGCAGCTTGCCCTGGCGGGAGGGTAAGGAGACCCAGTACTTC	CASSLPWREGKETQYF
TRBV4-3	-	medium-sized	TRBJ2-3	TGCGCCAGCAGCCAGGGAGGAGGGAGCCCAGATACGCAGTATTTT	CASSQGGGSPDTQYF
TRBV28	TRBD1	-	TRBJ1-2	TGTGCCAGCTCCGGACAGGGAAGGTATGGCTACACCTTC	CASSGQGRYGYTF
TRBV4-1	-	many	TRBJ2-7	TGCGCCAGCAGCCAAGATGGTTACCGGGACCCCTACTACGAGCAGTACTTC	CASSQDGYRDPYYEQYF
TRBV29-1	-	many	TRBJ1-2	TGCAGCGTTGAAGTGCTCCGGGGGGCCTATGGCTACACCTTC	CSVEVLRGAYGYTF
TRBV11-2	-	many	TRBJ1-6	TGTGCCAGCAGCCCCTGGGGCCGACAGAGCTCCTATAATTCACCCCTCCACTTT	CASSPWGRQSSYNSPLHF
TRBV2	-	-	TRBJ1-3	TGTGCCAGCAGTGCCAGACAGTCTGGGGTGTTCCGAAACACCATATATTTT	CASSARQSGVFRNTIYF
TRBV6-5	TRBD1	few	TRBJ1-6	TGTGCCAGCAAACTATCCTCGGGACAGGGAAATTCACCCCTCCACTTT	CASKLSSGQGNSPLHF
TRBV11-1	TRBD1	medium-sized	TRBJ2-2	TGTGCCAGCAACAAACAGGGGGCGCCGAACACCGGGGAGCTGTTTTTT	CASNKQGAPNTGELFF
TRBV6-2/TRBV6-3	-	few	TRBJ2-1	TGTGCCAGCAGTTGGGTTGGGCTAGCGAATGAGCAGTTCTTC	CASSWVGLANEQFF
TRBV12-2	-	medium-sized	TRBJ2-5	TGTGCAAGTCGCTTAAGCTCCACGAGGGCTAGCGGGAGCTTGGGGGAAGAGACCCAGTACTTC	CASRLSSTRASGSLGEETQYF
TRBV2	TRBD2	medium-sized	TRBJ2-7	TGTGCCAGCAGTGAAGAGCGGAGGGACTATAATCAGCAGTACTTC	CASSEERRDYNQQYF
TRBV7-2	-	medium-sized	TRBJ1-2	TGTGCCAGCAGCTTAGCGAGCGGGAACTATGGCTACACCTTC	CASSLASGNYGYTF
TRBV7-2	TRBD2	few	TRBJ2-7	TGTGCCAGCAGCTTACCCGCCGGGGTGGGAGGGTCCTACGAGCAGTACTTC	CASSLPAGVGGSYEQYF
TRBV5-1	-	many	TRBJ2-7	TGCGCCAGCAGCCTGCCCGGGACAACCTACGAGCAGTACTTC	CASSLPGTTYEQYF
TRBV5-1	TRBD1	large	TRBJ1-1	TGCGCCAGCAGCTCCACCGGGACAGGGGTGAAGGGCACTGAAGCTTTCTTT	CASSSTGTGVKGTEAFF
TRBV3-1	-	-	TRBJ1-1	TGTGCCAGCAGCCAAGAGAAAGGGAAAGCTTTCTTT	CASSQEKGKAFF
TRBV15	-	many	TRBJ2-3	TGTGCCACCAGCAGAGATCTCCCGGGACTGGGGGCAGCAACAGATACGCAGTATTTT	CATSRDLPGLGAATDTQYF
TRBV20-1	-	few	TRBJ1-2	TGCAGTGAGCGAGGGGCAGGTTTCTCTGGCTACACCTTC	CSERGAGFSGYTF
TRBV3-1	-	large	TRBJ2-5	TGTGCCAGCAGCCGCGGACGGGAGACCCAGTACTTC	CASSRGRETQYF
TRBV11-2	TRBD2	many	TRBJ2-5	TGTGCCAGCTGCGGCAGCGGGAGGGCCGAGGTGACCCAGTACTTC	CASCGSGRAEVTQYF
TRBV6-6	-	medium-sized	TRBJ2-7	TGTGCCAGCAGTTACTCGCCCAAGAGCTCCTACGAGCAGTACTTC	CASSYSPKSSYEQYF
TRBV19	-	many	TRBJ1-2	TGTGCCAGTAGTATGGGTAGCCGGACGGTCTATGGCTACACCTTC	CASSMGSRTVYGYTF